What follows are 24 T cell receptor beta chains derived from one specimen sequenced in a study of beta chain features in type 1 diabetes. cDNA synthesis used the whole RNA isolate, giving expressed TCRB sequences. Assay used: immunoSEQ multiplex PCR; TCRdb lists only in-frame clones, some missing. The table has about 9,400 clones, approximately 80% seen once; the top ten hold about 1.4%. Sequencing used Tregs from blood. The receptors come from a woman between 18 and 29 years old in good health.

V gene TRBV5-1 combines with J gene TRBJ1-1, with D possibly TRBD1 on 6 matching bases. Germline V gene data show CDR1 as SGHRS and CDR2 as YFSETQ. Deletions cut 1 base from V and 2 bases from J, with 9 bases between. The CDR3 has 14 residues. The CDR3 protein is CASSLRTANTEAFF. DNA of the CDR3: TGCGCCAGCAGCTTGAGGACAGCTAACACTGAAGCTTTCTTT.

The V and J genes are TRBV4-1 and TRBJ2-7; TRBD2 matches at 8 bases. There are 19 residues in the CDR3. Germline lookup yields CDR1 MGHRA and CDR2 YSYEKL. V lost 11 bases and J lost 4; bases outside the gene matches: 28. The DNA for the CDR3 is TGCGCCGGCGGCCAAGATAATGATAGGACCAGCGGGGGAGGGTACGAGCAGTACTTC. This translates into CAGGQDNDRTSGGGYEQYF.

The chain employs TRBV19 and TRBJ1-2; tentatively, D is TRBD1 (5 bases). CDR1 is LNHDA, CDR2 SQIVND, per germline (reference sequence). V lost 5 bases and J 8 bases, leaving 9 bases between the germline ends. The CDR3 has 11 amino acids. The CDR3: CASSWGVGYTF. The CDR3 nucleotides read TGTGCCAGTAGTTGGGGGGTCGGCTACACCTTC.

The chain has TRBV2 and TRBJ2-1; 10 bases align to TRBD1. This CDR3 is 18 amino acids long. CDR1 and CDR2 (germline): SNHLY, FYNNEI. Trimming at V came to 4 bases and at J to 4 bases, leaving 13 bases not matched to a gene. CDR3 bases: TGTGCCAGCAGTGTTTGGAGACAGGGGGCAAGCGGGTACAATGAGCAGTTCTTC. It specifies CASSVWRQGASGYNEQFF.

This chain joins TRBV10-2 and TRBJ2-1; 9 nucleotides align to TRBD1. CDR1 is WSHSY and CDR2 is SAAADI in the germline V gene. Unmatched junction bases numbered 4, after V lost 6 bases and J lost 4 bases. There are 14 residues in the CDR3. The CDR3 DNA sequence: TGCGCCAGCAGAGACAGGGGGAGGTACAATGAGCAGTTCTTC. This encodes CASRDRGRYNEQFF.

This chain connects TRBV5-1 to TRBJ2-1; TRBD2 matches at 12 bases. The CDR3 spans 15 residues. J was trimmed by 10 bases and V by 2 bases; bases with no gene match: 7. From germline, CDR1 is SGHRS and CDR2 YFSETQ. The CDR3 here is CASSFLLAGGGEQFF. In nucleotides, the CDR3 is TGCGCCAGCAGCTTTTTGCTAGCGGGAGGGGGGGAGCAGTTCTTC. Filled out from reference TRBV5-1 and TRBJ2-1, the complete variable domain reads KAGVTQTPRYLIKTRGQQVTLSCSPISGHRSVSWYQQTPGQGLQFLFEYFSETQRNKGNFPGRFSGRQFSNSRSEMNVSTLELGDSALYLCASSFLLAGGGEQFFGPGTRLTVL.

The chain combines TRBV28 with TRBJ1-5, with D maybe TRBD1 (5 bases). The CDR3 totals 13 residues. The germline V gene encodes CDR1 MDHEN and CDR2 SYDVKM. V lost 7 bases and J 7 bases, leaving 14 bases between the germline ends. Written as DNA, the CDR3 is TGTGCCAGCATAGTGGGGCAGGGCCAGCCCCAGCATTTT. Translation: CASIVGQGQPQHF. The whole variable domain, remainder taken from reference TRBV28 and TRBJ1-5, is DVKVTQSSRYLVKRTGEKVFLECVQDMDHENMFWYRQDPGLGLRLIYFSYDVKMKEKGDIPEGYSVSREKKERFSLILESASTNQTSMYLCASIVGQGQPQHFGDGTRLSIL.

V gene TRBV6-6 combines with J gene TRBJ2-1; D is possibly TRBD2 (5 bases). The CDR3 spans 14 residues. Germline V gives CDR1 MNHNY, CDR2 SVGAGI (reference sequence). The V and J ends lost 8 bases and 3 bases respectively, with 14 bases between them. The CDR3 spells CASSGLMVYNEQFF. CDR3 coding DNA: TGTGCCAGCTCGGGATTAATGGTCTACAATGAGCAGTTCTTC.

The chain links TRBV11-1 to TRBJ2-7; TRBD1 matches at 7 bases. Germline V gene sequence: CDR1 SGHAT, CDR2 FQDESV (reference sequence). The CDR3 is 14 residues long. Trimming removed 2 bases from V and 2 bases from J; junction bases left unmatched: 3. The CDR3 loop reads CASSLLGTAYEQYF. The CDR3 bases are TGTGCCAGCAGCTTATTGGGGACAGCCTACGAGCAGTACTTC.

This chain joins TRBV10-2 and TRBJ2-1; D possibly corresponds to TRBD1 (6 bases). Germline CDR1 is WSHSY and CDR2 is SAAADI. Trimming cost V 8 bases and J 2 bases, with 10 bases left between them. This CDR3 has 13 amino acids. CDR3 in DNA: TGCGCCAGCCGGGACACCGCCTACAATGAGCAGTTCTTC. It codes for CASRDTAYNEQFF.

The chain links TRBV5-4 to TRBJ2-5; TRBD2 matches at 9 bases. Losses at the gene ends were 5 bases for V and 1 base for J; bases not matched to a gene: 6. This CDR3 has 15 amino acids. The germline V gene has CDR1 SGHNT and CDR2 YYREEE (reference sequence). Here the CDR3 reads CASSLAGPFQETQYF. CDR3 coding DNA: TGTGCCAGCAGTCTAGCGGGACCCTTCCAAGAGACCCAGTACTTC. Looking up the rest from reference TRBV5-4 and TRBJ2-5 gives the full variable domain: ETGVTQSPTHLIKTRGQQVTLRCSSQSGHNTVSWYQQALGQGPQFIFQYYREEENGRGNFPPRFSGLQFPNYSSELNVNALELDDSALYLCASSLAGPFQETQYFGPGTRLLVL.

This clone showed up just a few times. The rearrangement joins TRBV4-1 to TRBJ1-4; D is unclear. Trimming took off 0 bases at V and 7 bases at J, with 15 bases between the two ends. The CDR3 has 16 residues. In germline, CDR1 is MGHRA, CDR2 YSYEKL. CDR3 region: CASSQDSWALGEKLFF. As DNA, the CDR3 is TGCGCCAGCAGCCAAGATAGTTGGGCCTTGGGTGAAAAACTGTTTTTT.

This chain links TRBV18 with TRBJ1-2; possibly TRBD1 for D (5 bases). With 2 bases removed from V and 4 bases from J, the gap between germline ends came to 14 bases. This CDR3 comprises 15 residues. Germline values: CDR1 KGHSH, CDR2 LQKENI. In nucleotides, the CDR3 is TGTGCCAGCTCACCAGAGGCAGGGCGGCGCTATGGCTACACCTTC. It encodes CASSPEAGRRYGYTF. The whole variable domain, filled in from reference TRBV18 and TRBJ1-2, reads NAGVMQNPRHLVRRRGQEARLRCSPMKGHSHVYWYRQLPEEGLKFMVYLQKENIIDESGMPKERFSAEFPKEGPSILRIQQVVRGDSAAYFCASSPEAGRRYGYTFGSGTRLTVV.

This clone appeared a single time. V and J are TRBV29-1 and TRBJ2-1; 9 nucleotides line up with TRBD2. Unmatched junction bases numbered 13, after V lost 6 bases and J lost 10 bases. CDR3 length: 14 amino acids. Per germline, CDR1 SQVTM and CDR2 ANQGSEA. The chain's CDR3 is CSVLKTGTSKEQFF. The CDR3 region has the DNA TGCAGCGTGCTGAAAACCGGGACTAGCAAAGAGCAGTTCTTC.

This rearrangement joins TRBV6-1 to TRBJ2-1, with no clear D. The CDR3 is made up of 14 amino acids. Germline V gene data show CDR1 as MNHNS and CDR2 as SASEGT. The V and J ends lost 4 bases and 0 bases respectively, with 7 bases between them. The CDR3 loop reads CASSVRSSYNEQFF. The CDR3 nucleotides read TGTGCCAGCAGTGTCCGGAGCTCCTACAATGAGCAGTTCTTC.

This sequence joins TRBV18 and TRBJ2-2; 7 bases fit TRBD1. CDR1 KGHSH and CDR2 LQKENI come from the germline V gene. After removal of 8 bases from V and 2 bases from J, the junction contained 8 bases not matched to a gene. The CDR3 is made up of 15 amino acids. The CDR3 bases are TGTGCCAGCCCGCGACAGGGAGCTAACACCGGGGAGCTGTTTTTT. This sequence encodes CASPRQGANTGELFF.

The chain couples TRBV5-1 to TRBJ2-1, with TRBD2 matching 9 bases. V lost 4 bases and J lost 4; bases outside the gene matches: 21. The CDR3 spans 20 residues. CDR1 and CDR2 from the germline V gene are SGHRS and YFSETQ. CDR3 region: CASSPFLSSGVVRAYNEQFF. The CDR3 bases are TGCGCCAGCAGCCCCTTCCTCTCTAGCGGGGTGGTTCGGGCGTACAATGAGCAGTTCTTC.

This chain uses TRBV11-2 with TRBJ2-7; no clear D gene. CDR3 length equals 18 residues. Germline V gene sequence: CDR1 SGHAT, CDR2 FQNNGV. The V end was cut by 5 bases, the J end by 0 bases, with 23 bases between. The CDR3 is CASSPLNVARSRSYEQYF. The CDR3 coding sequence is TGTGCCAGCAGCCCCCTAAATGTAGCCCGGTCGCGCTCCTACGAGCAGTACTTC.

This clone was seen only a few times. The gene calls are TRBV7-2 and TRBJ2-2, with 8 bases identical to TRBD2. Trimming took 2 bases from V and 6 from J; bases not matched to a gene: 2. The CDR3 contains 14 residues. Germline CDR1 reads SGHTA; CDR2 reads FQGNSA. In DNA, the CDR3 is TGTGCCAGCAGCTTATCGGGGGGGCCCGGGGAGCTGTTTTTT. Translation gives CASSLSGGPGELFF.

The rearrangement links TRBV9 to TRBJ1-3; D uncertain. CDR1 and CDR2 (germline): SGDLS, YYNGEE. V lost 3 bases and J 3 bases, leaving 7 bases between the germline ends. The CDR3 extends over 13 amino acids. CDR3 sequence (DNA): TGTGCCAGCAGCGGCGTATATGGAAACACCATATATTTT. It yields the protein CASSGVYGNTIYF.

This clone occurred a few times. In DNA form, the CDR3 reads TGTGCCTGGAGGAGGGGGTCGGTGAGAGGGATGAACACTGAAGCTTTCTTT. It is translated as CAWRRGSVRGMNTEAFF. V is TRBV30 and J is TRBJ1-1; D possibly corresponds to TRBD1 (6 bases). V lost 3 bases and J 0 bases, leaving 20 bases between the germline ends. The germline V gene has CDR1 GTSNPN and CDR2 SVGIG (reference sequence). The CDR3 spans 17 residues.

The chain is built from TRBV5-1 and TRBJ2-1; a possible D gene is TRBD1 (5 bases). V was pared by 1 base and J by 8 bases, with 16 bases between. The CDR3 runs 15 residues. Looked up from germline, CDR1 is SGHRS and CDR2 is YFSETQ. The CDR3 sequence: CASSLRRSGSDEQFF. In DNA form, the CDR3 reads TGCGCCAGCAGCTTGAGACGCTCAGGGTCCGATGAGCAGTTCTTC.

The chain recombines TRBV7-8 with TRBJ1-1, with a weak D call TRBD1 (6 bases). The CDR3 is 16 residues long. Trimming left V 2 bases short and J 3 bases short, with 16 bases between. Germline values: CDR1 SGHVS, CDR2 FQNEAQ. CDR3 DNA: TGTGCCAGCAGCTTATGGGGGGGGGCAGTGGACACTGAAGCTTTCTTT. This gives the protein CASSLWGGAVDTEAFF.

The chain joins TRBV5-1 to TRBJ1-3, with 7 bases matching TRBD1. The germline CDR1 and CDR2 sequences are SGHRS and YFSETQ. The J segment lost 5 bases and the V segment lost 1 base, leaving 9 bases of the junction unmatched. The length of the CDR3 is 16 residues. For the CDR3, the DNA is TGCGCCAGCAGCTTGAAGACCGGGACAGCCCGAAACACCATATATTTT. Translating it yields CASSLKTGTARNTIYF.